These 30 T cell receptor beta chains came from one sample sequenced in a study of T cells after yellow fever vaccination. MiXCR, applied by TCRdb to the 5' RACE reads, yields one record per CDR3 protein. The table shows around 320,000 distinct CDR3 sequences, with around 4.4% occurring only once. The sample in question was PBMCs, obtained 15 days after the yellow fever booster vaccination. The source is a man aged 18 to 29 who received the YFV17D yellow fever vaccine.

This clonotype showed up many times. The V call is TRBV20-1, the J call TRBJ1-5; 8 nucleotides align to TRBD1. With V trimmed by 6 bases and J by 3 bases, 4 bases remained unmatched. Germline V lookup: CDR1 DFQATT, CDR2 SNEGSKA (reference sequence). The CDR3 length is 13 residues. The CDR3 protein is CSAKTGVNQPQHF. CDR3 in DNA: TGCAGTGCAAAGACAGGGGTCAATCAGCCCCAGCATTTT.

This clonotype was picked up many times. This rearrangement joins TRBV5-1 to TRBJ2-3; 9 bases fit TRBD1. The germline gives CDR1 SGHRS, CDR2 YFSETQ. V shed 4 bases and J 4 bases; nucleotides not matched to a gene: 10. The CDR3 contains 16 residues. CDR3 nucleotides: TGCGCCAGCAGCGATGTAACAGGGGGCATCGCAGATACGCAGTATTTT. Its translation: CASSDVTGGIADTQYF.

Points on this clonotype: This may be a read error, as it is one base from a much larger clone. CDR3: CASSVRGADTQYF. In nucleotides, the CDR3 is TGTGCCAGCAGTGTCCGGGGGGCAGATACGCAGTATTTT. V and J are TRBV7-9 and TRBJ2-3, with 7 bases aligning to TRBD2. The V gene end was trimmed by 6 bases and the J gene end by 4 bases; junction bases not matched to a gene: 4. Germline CDR1 SEHNR, CDR2 FQNEAQ (reference sequence). The length of the CDR3 is 13 residues.

In this sample, this clonotype turned up a few times. The chain has TRBV21-1 and TRBJ2-1; the DNA was not used to check the table's D call, TRBD1. TRBV21-1 constitutes a pseudogene. The CDR3 loop spans 11 amino acids. CDR3 sequence: CATRPPGPQVF. CDR3 in DNA: TGTGCCACCCGCCCCCCGGGACCGCAAGTCTTC.

This clonotype appeared many times. CDR3 nucleotide sequence: TGCGCCAGCACGCTTGGGATATCGGGACACTCCACAGATACGCAGTATTTT. Translated, it gives CASTLGISGHSTDTQYF. The rearrangement joins TRBV5-1 to TRBJ2-3, with D possibly TRBD1 on 6 matching bases. This CDR3 is built from 17 residues. Trimming took 6 bases from V and 2 from J, leaving 22 bases between them. Germline lookup yields CDR1 SGHRS and CDR2 YFSETQ.

At least ten counts were recorded for this clonotype. The chain has TRBV13 and TRBJ2-1; D gene unclear. V was clipped by 5 bases and J by 4 bases, with 9 bases between them. The CDR3 loop spans 13 amino acids. Per germline, CDR1 PRHDT and CDR2 FYEKMQ (reference sequence). The CDR3 is CASSPPSYNEQFF. The CDR3, as DNA: TGTGCCAGCAGCCCTCCCTCATACAATGAGCAGTTCTTC.

This clonotype was seen a few times. This chain links TRBV18 with TRBJ2-5; 8 nucleotides match TRBD1. The V segment lost 3 bases and the J segment 2 bases; nucleotides outside the gene matches: 2. CDR1 is KGHSH, CDR2 LQKENI, per germline. The length of the CDR3 is 14 residues. As DNA, the CDR3 is TGTGCCAGCTCACCGGGACAGGAGCAAGAGACCCAGTACTTC. It codes for CASSPGQEQETQYF. Looking up the rest from reference TRBV18 and TRBJ2-5 gives the full variable domain: NAGVMQNPRHLVRRRGQEARLRCSPMKGHSHVYWYRQLPEEGLKFMVYLQKENIIDESGMPKERFSAEFPKEGPSILRIQQVVRGDSAAYFCASSPGQEQETQYFGPGTRLLVL.

As to this clonotype: Sequence at one end of the junction differs from germline and may be a read error. The chain links TRBV15 to TRBJ2-4; 8 nucleotides align to TRBD1. This CDR3 has 20 amino acids. Germline CDR1 reads LNHNV; CDR2 reads YYDKDF (reference sequence). This CDR3 is CATSRGASGQGFLAKNIQHF. For the CDR3, the DNA is TGTGCCACCAGCAGGGGGGCGTCCGGACAGGGATTTCTAGCCAAAAACATTCAGCACTTC.

The table lists this clonotype with many counts. The V call is TRBV10-3, the J call TRBJ2-3; D is unclear. Germline assignment: CDR1 ENHRY and CDR2 SYGVKD. The CDR3 runs 13 residues. V gave up 2 bases and J gave up 5 bases, with 8 bases separating them. In DNA form, the CDR3 reads TGTGCCATCAGTGAGGGGCTTTTAGATACGCAGTATTTT. Amino acid sequence: CAISEGLLDTQYF.

This clonotype was observed many times. V usage is TRBV29-1 and J usage is TRBJ2-1; TRBD2 matches 11 bases. With V trimmed by 3 bases and J by 6 bases, 7 bases remained unmatched. Germline values: CDR1 SQVTM, CDR2 ANQGSEA. This CDR3 is built from 15 residues. The CDR3 region is CSVEVAGGLGNEQFF. The CDR3 DNA reads as TGCAGCGTTGAGGTAGCGGGGGGGCTCGGCAATGAGCAGTTCTTC.

The chain carries TRBV5-5 and TRBJ1-5; perhaps TRBD1 as D (5 bases). This CDR3 contains 15 residues. Germline CDR1 is SGHKS and CDR2 is YYEKEE (reference sequence). Trimming left V 4 bases short and J 4 bases short, with 15 bases between. The CDR3 nucleotides read TGTGCCAGCAGCACCTTCCGGGGGAAGAATCAGCCCCAGCATTTT. Translated, it gives CASSTFRGKNQPQHF.

The J gene is TRBJ2-7, the V gene TRBV19; the match to TRBD1 covers 7 bases. J was trimmed by 3 bases and V by 0 bases; bases with no gene match: 5. The germline CDR1 and CDR2 sequences are LNHDA and SQIVND (reference sequence). The CDR3 totals 15 residues. In nucleotides, the CDR3 is TGTGCCAGTAGTATAGATCGAGACAGGGTCTACGAGCAGTACTTC. It codes for CASSIDRDRVYEQYF.

V gene TRBV5-1 combines with J gene TRBJ1-6, with D unclear. V dropped 0 bases and J dropped 7 bases, with 11 bases sitting between them. This CDR3 has 15 amino acids. Germline V gene lookup returns CDR1 SGHRS and CDR2 YFSETQ. The CDR3 DNA is TGCGCCAGCAGCTTGGAAGGTTTCCCCAATTCACCCCTCCACTTT. Protein product: CASSLEGFPNSPLHF.

This clonotype has just a few counts. J is TRBJ1-2 and V is TRBV6-6; D remains ambiguous. Germline V gives CDR1 MNHNY, CDR2 SVGAGI (reference sequence). V lost 0 bases to trimming and J lost 3 bases, with 8 bases between them. This CDR3 is 14 amino acids long. CDR3 region: CASSYSSEDYGYTF. CDR3 coding DNA: TGTGCCAGCAGTTACTCTTCCGAAGACTATGGCTACACCTTC.

The genes are TRBV6-5 and TRBJ2-7, with no clear D. Germline V lookup: CDR1 MNHEY, CDR2 SVGAGI. V gave up 2 bases and J gave up 6 bases, with 11 bases separating them. This CDR3 is 13 amino acids long. The CDR3, as DNA: TGTGCCAGCAGTTACGGACCGGGCCGCGAGCAGTACGTC. Protein sequence: CASSYGPGREQYV.

This clonotype was detected many times. This CDR3 reads CASSGTSGGANEQFF. The CDR3, as DNA: TGTGCCAGCAGTGGGACTAGCGGGGGGGCCAATGAGCAGTTCTTC. This chain uses TRBV6-4 with TRBJ2-1; 15 nucleotides match TRBD2. Germline CDR1 reads MRHNA; CDR2 reads SNTAGT. The V and J ends lost 4 bases and 6 bases, in that order; junction bases with no gene match: 1. There are 15 residues in the CDR3.

This clonotype turned up a few times. The chain recombines TRBV27 with TRBJ2-1; the D is unclear. V was pared by 4 bases and J by 6 bases, with 16 bases between. CDR3 size: 15 residues. Per the germline V gene, CDR1 is MNHEY and CDR2 is SMNVEV (reference sequence). DNA for the CDR3: TGTGCCAGCAGTTCCCTAACGGTATTCCCCAATGAGCAGTTCTTC. Translation gives CASSSLTVFPNEQFF.

In its sample, this clonotype was seen a few times. V and J are TRBV14 and TRBJ2-3; D not resolved. Trimming left V 0 bases short and J 7 bases short, with 11 bases between. The CDR3 has 14 residues. Per germline, CDR1 SGHDN and CDR2 FVKESK. Here the CDR3 reads CASSQDPRAYTQYF. The DNA of the CDR3 is TGTGCCAGCAGCCAAGATCCCCGTGCCTATACGCAGTATTTT.

The gene calls are TRBV4-1 and TRBJ2-1; D is possibly TRBD1 or TRBD2 (6 bases each). The CDR3 length is 17 residues. Per germline, CDR1 MGHRA and CDR2 YSYEKL. V was trimmed by 0 bases and J by 4 bases, leaving 16 bases between them. The CDR3, as DNA: TGCGCCAGCAGCCAAGATTCGTCGGGGGCACCTTACAATGAGCAGTTCTTC. Amino acid sequence: CASSQDSSGAPYNEQFF.

This clonotype appeared a few times. The CDR3 sequence is CASSLGLAAYNNEQFF. The DNA of the CDR3 is TGCGCCAGCAGCCTGGGACTAGCGGCTTATAACAATGAGCAGTTCTTC. This chain uses TRBV4-3 with TRBJ2-1, with 11 bases that match TRBD2. Germline loops: CDR1 LGHNA, CDR2 YSLEER. The CDR3 covers 16 residues. V was pared by 4 bases and J by 5 bases, with 7 bases of the junction left unmatched.

The sample holds many counts of this clonotype. This chain links TRBV6-5 with TRBJ1-2; a weak D match, TRBD1 (5 bases). The CDR3 loop spans 16 amino acids. Trimming cost V 8 bases and J 8 bases, with 27 bases left between them. Germline V CDR1 and CDR2: MNHEY, SVGAGI. As DNA, the CDR3 is TGTGCCAGCGGACTAATCGGAGGACATTGGAGTAGAGGCTACACCTTC. Translating gives CASGLIGGHWSRGYTF.

This clonotype showed up just a few times. The CDR3 region has the DNA TGTGCCAGCAGTCCACCTTTGCTGGTCGGGGAGCTGTTTTTT. Translated: CASSPPLLVGELFF. V gene TRBV12-3 or TRBV12-4 combines with J gene TRBJ2-2; D call uncertain. The CDR3 runs 14 residues. V was cut by 5 bases and J by 7 bases, with 14 bases left in between.

The sample holds a few counts of this clonotype. The gene calls are TRBV6-2 or TRBV6-3 and TRBJ2-6, with D unresolved. V lost 5 bases to trimming and J lost 0 bases, with 11 bases between them. The V gene's germline CDR1 is MNHEY and CDR2 SVGEGT. The CDR3 runs to 16 residues. Here the CDR3 reads CASSGFWNSGANVLTF. The CDR3 coding sequence is TGTGCCAGCAGTGGCTTTTGGAACTCTGGGGCCAACGTCCTGACTTTC.

This rearrangement joins TRBV10-3 to TRBJ2-7; D may be TRBD2 (6 bases). This CDR3 region has 14 residues. The germline V gene encodes CDR1 ENHRY and CDR2 SYGVKD. V gave up 10 bases and J gave up 5 bases, with 21 bases separating them. CDR3 amino acids: CATQRAPQTHEQYV. CDR3 nucleotides: TGTGCCACCCAGCGGGCCCCCCAGACCCACGAGCAGTACGTC.

This clonotype was detected many times. The rearrangement links TRBV5-1 to TRBJ1-6, with D possibly matching TRBD1 (5 bases). The ends were cut back, 5 bases at V and 11 bases at J, with 17 bases in the middle. The CDR3 contains 14 residues. The germline V gene has CDR1 SGHRS and CDR2 YFSETQ. The CDR3 protein is CASRGDPPGAPLHF. The CDR3 bases are TGCGCCAGCAGGGGAGACCCCCCGGGGGCACCCCTCCACTTT.

This clonotype was counted a few times. This CDR3 is CASSLELAGGEKLFF. CDR3 in DNA: TGTGCCAGCAGCTTAGAATTGGCAGGGGGTGAAAAACTGTTTTTT. The J gene is TRBJ1-4, the V gene TRBV7-8, with 7 bases identical to TRBD1. CDR3 length: 15 residues. The germline V gene has CDR1 SGHVS and CDR2 FQNEAQ. V dropped 1 base and J dropped 7; count of bases not matched to a gene: 6.

The chain carries TRBV5-1 and TRBJ2-3, with 11 nucleotides matching TRBD1. The germline V gene encodes CDR1 SGHRS and CDR2 YFSETQ. This CDR3 spans 16 amino acids. V shed 4 bases, J shed 2 bases, and the junction held 6 bases outside the gene matches. DNA for the CDR3: TGCGCCAGCAGCCACGGACAGGGGGCTATCACAGATACGCAGTATTTT. It yields the protein CASSHGQGAITDTQYF.

This clonotype was seen many times. V is TRBV6-2 or TRBV6-3 and J is TRBJ2-4, with 8 bases fitting TRBD1. Germline lookup yields CDR1 MNHEY and CDR2 SVGEGT. The CDR3 consists of 12 residues. The V and J ends lost 5 bases and 12 bases, in that order; junction bases with no gene match: 6. CDR3 loop: CASSGQGLTQYF. The DNA for the CDR3 is TGTGCCAGCAGTGGACAGGGTTTGACTCAGTACTTC.

V is TRBV10-3 and J is TRBJ1-1; D possibly corresponds to TRBD1 (5 bases). The germline gives CDR1 ENHRY, CDR2 SYGVKD. Trimming took 2 bases from V and 1 from J, leaving 14 bases between them. The CDR3 spans 16 residues. The CDR3 DNA sequence: TGTGCCATCAGTGAGCCCAACAGGAATGAGAACACTGAAGCTTTCTTT. Translation: CAISEPNRNENTEAFF.

This clonotype was observed at least ten times. The junction departs from germline at one end; a sequencing error may be responsible. The gene calls are TRBV20-1 and TRBJ2-1, with TRBD2 identical over 15 bases. From germline, CDR1 is DFQATT and CDR2 SNEGSKA (reference sequence). CDR3 length: 14 residues. The CDR3 DNA reads TGCAGTGCTAGTGTTGGGACTAGCGGGGGGCCGTTCTACTTC. Its protein product is CSASVGTSGGPFYF.